This T cell receptor (beta chain) was identified in a study of blood T cell repertoires in COVID-19. This clone appeared a single time. This CDR3 region has 11 residues. The V end lost 3 bases, the J end lost 11 bases, and 7 bases lay between the germline ends. Looked up from germline, CDR1 is SGHVS and CDR2 is FQNEAQ. Using immunoSEQ multiplex PCR, the repertoire was profiled, and TCRdb retains in-frame clones only, with some absent. The sample contains some 330,000 clones, 86% of which appear only once. This clonotype originated in a man aged 25 to 45 who had recovered from COVID-19. Input material: PBMCs or T cells enriched from blood (not recorded which). The genes are TRBV7-8 and TRBJ1-4; possibly TRBD1 for D (5 bases). The CDR3 DNA sequence: TGTGCCAGCAGCTTGGAGGGGAAACTGTTTTTT. It codes for CASSLEGKLFF.